The T cell receptor (beta chain) under discussion was sequenced for a study of early T cells in non-severe SARS-CoV-2 infection. On the study more broadly: Sequencing input comprised bulk RNA from unsorted whole blood; chain pairing was not available. Study conclusions and caveats: Lookups in VDJdb leaned toward anti-spike CD8 responses and missed private and CD4 specificities.

V dropped 7 bases and J dropped 0; count of bases not matched to a gene: 3. Germline V gives CDR1 MDHEN, CDR2 SYDVKM. The CDR3 contains 14 residues. Attachment of unique molecular identifiers to individual cDNA molecules was performed. From the 5' RACE reads, TCRdb called clonotypes with MiXCR, one entry per CDR3 protein. The sample carries approximately 65,000 distinct CDR3 sequences, about a tenth recorded once. This clonotype occurred a few times. Antigen specificity is unknown. The sample consisted of whole blood. The genes are TRBV28 and TRBJ2-7; 10 bases line up with TRBD2. This TCR came from an adult who was a healthcare worker with PCR-confirmed SARS-CoV-2 infection or an uninfected control (not recorded which). CDR3 loop: CASIPSGSSYEQYF. The CDR3 DNA reads TGTGCCAGCATCCCTAGCGGGAGCTCCTACGAGCAGTACTTC.